This T cell receptor (beta chain) was sequenced for a study of blood T cell repertoires in COVID-19. Study in general: Acute and convalescent COVID-19 specimens originated in the United States, Italy and Spain. Sources were T cells, B-cell-depleted T cells, or PBMCs; the material itself was cDNA or gDNA.

The cohort comprised adults aged 18 to 89 years residing in around 25 US areas. Each participant's cohort was designated according to participant-reported clinical history. V lost 2 bases and J lost 5; bases outside the gene matches: 7. The V gene's germline CDR1 is MNHEY and CDR2 SVGEGT. The CDR3 totals 15 residues. This table comes from immunoSEQ multiplex PCR, and its TCRdb copy is limited to in-frame clones, with some not included. The sample lists around 240,000 clones; 70% to 90% were seen once. The material sequenced was PBMCs or T cells enriched from blood (not recorded which). This TCR derives from a woman between 50 and 59 years old who had recovered from COVID-19. The rearrangement uses TRBV6-2 or TRBV6-3 and TRBJ1-2; 8 positions agree with TRBD1. CDR3 loop: CASSYGPTGDYGYTF. For the CDR3, the DNA is TGTGCCAGCAGTTACGGCCCGACAGGGGATTATGGCTACACCTTC.